A selection of T cell receptor beta chains follows, all from one sample in a study of T cell repertoires in cytomegalovirus infection. TCRdb used MiXCR to reprocess the reads, holding one entry per CDR3 protein. This table has approximately 170,000 distinct CDR3 sequences, more than 15% appearing once. Sequenced sample: CD8+ T cells from PBMCs. Receptors were obtained from a human donor in good health (CMV status not recorded). Some clones in this sample may be carry-over from other donors' samples. Each CDR3 is given with its conserved first and last residue. Rows give clone size only sometimes, using once, few, many, or a class for an expanded clone.

TRBV7-9 few CASTIGTGSYGYTF
TRBV28 few CASSEDRGGEQYF
TRBV28 few CASWDRGSYEQYF
TRBV20-1 NA CSARDEDRESSYEQYF
TRBV11-1 few CASSLGRRGEQFF
TRBV7-9 NA CASSSRQGHTGELFF
TRBV14 few CASSQLRNTEAFF
TRBV20-1 NA CSARDWLAGATGNEQFF
TRBV20-1 NA CSASSLAGYNEQFF
TRBV7-8 few CASRPGVKPEAFF
TRBV6-6 NA CASSYRALVGELFF
TRBV5-1 few CASSLSPGQSSYEQYF
TRBV6-1 NA CASSELQGRGNQPQHF
TRBV27 NA CASSRSLNQPQHF
TRBV7-9 many CASSFRGEGLGDTQYF
TRBV2 NA CASSAGQGAYGYTF
TRBV7-2 NA CASSPWGRKGKETQYF
TRBV6-8 few CASSIREFEQYF
TRBV7-9 NA CASSGRSYTF
TRBV6-6 few CASSPTGGESTDTQYF
TRBV7-2 NA CASSLNRETYNEQFF
TRBV6-6 few CASSYGAGRGYTF
TRBV7-3 few CASSLTLRDEQYF
TRBV7-8 many CASSPTENTEAFF
TRBV14 NA CASSPLPGAADTEKLFF
TRBV7-6 NA CASSGTSGRAEQFF
TRBV5-1 once CASSTDRVNEQFF
TRBV6-5 few CASSYSTRGDGELFF
TRBV27 NA CASSFIPTSFYEQYF
TRBV12-3/TRBV12-4 NA CASSNSGANVLTF
TRBV20-1 few CSLPPSGRANHNEQFF
TRBV7-9 NA CASSVSARNYGYTF
TRBV11-2 NA CASSLGHNEQFF
TRBV6-2/TRBV6-3 few CASSFPVGTLNQPQHF
TRBV19 many CASSMVAGTYNEQFF
TRBV10-1 NA CASRTGVGTEAFF
TRBV6-6 NA CASNIRGYEQYF
TRBV7-2 NA CDSSLEAGTGYYYEQYF
TRBV7-2 NA CASSLNRMPTEAFF
TRBV7-2 few CASSLAGYTF
TRBV7-9 few CASSFFPGTSGEETQYF
TRBV7-2 NA CASSFVGGGDIYGYTF
TRBV7-2 many CASSLMGELIDTQYF
TRBV2 NA CASSAHWDTDRSYNEQFF
TRBV5-1 NA CASSLSLTGGTYEQYF
TRBV5-4 few CASSDRSTDTQYF